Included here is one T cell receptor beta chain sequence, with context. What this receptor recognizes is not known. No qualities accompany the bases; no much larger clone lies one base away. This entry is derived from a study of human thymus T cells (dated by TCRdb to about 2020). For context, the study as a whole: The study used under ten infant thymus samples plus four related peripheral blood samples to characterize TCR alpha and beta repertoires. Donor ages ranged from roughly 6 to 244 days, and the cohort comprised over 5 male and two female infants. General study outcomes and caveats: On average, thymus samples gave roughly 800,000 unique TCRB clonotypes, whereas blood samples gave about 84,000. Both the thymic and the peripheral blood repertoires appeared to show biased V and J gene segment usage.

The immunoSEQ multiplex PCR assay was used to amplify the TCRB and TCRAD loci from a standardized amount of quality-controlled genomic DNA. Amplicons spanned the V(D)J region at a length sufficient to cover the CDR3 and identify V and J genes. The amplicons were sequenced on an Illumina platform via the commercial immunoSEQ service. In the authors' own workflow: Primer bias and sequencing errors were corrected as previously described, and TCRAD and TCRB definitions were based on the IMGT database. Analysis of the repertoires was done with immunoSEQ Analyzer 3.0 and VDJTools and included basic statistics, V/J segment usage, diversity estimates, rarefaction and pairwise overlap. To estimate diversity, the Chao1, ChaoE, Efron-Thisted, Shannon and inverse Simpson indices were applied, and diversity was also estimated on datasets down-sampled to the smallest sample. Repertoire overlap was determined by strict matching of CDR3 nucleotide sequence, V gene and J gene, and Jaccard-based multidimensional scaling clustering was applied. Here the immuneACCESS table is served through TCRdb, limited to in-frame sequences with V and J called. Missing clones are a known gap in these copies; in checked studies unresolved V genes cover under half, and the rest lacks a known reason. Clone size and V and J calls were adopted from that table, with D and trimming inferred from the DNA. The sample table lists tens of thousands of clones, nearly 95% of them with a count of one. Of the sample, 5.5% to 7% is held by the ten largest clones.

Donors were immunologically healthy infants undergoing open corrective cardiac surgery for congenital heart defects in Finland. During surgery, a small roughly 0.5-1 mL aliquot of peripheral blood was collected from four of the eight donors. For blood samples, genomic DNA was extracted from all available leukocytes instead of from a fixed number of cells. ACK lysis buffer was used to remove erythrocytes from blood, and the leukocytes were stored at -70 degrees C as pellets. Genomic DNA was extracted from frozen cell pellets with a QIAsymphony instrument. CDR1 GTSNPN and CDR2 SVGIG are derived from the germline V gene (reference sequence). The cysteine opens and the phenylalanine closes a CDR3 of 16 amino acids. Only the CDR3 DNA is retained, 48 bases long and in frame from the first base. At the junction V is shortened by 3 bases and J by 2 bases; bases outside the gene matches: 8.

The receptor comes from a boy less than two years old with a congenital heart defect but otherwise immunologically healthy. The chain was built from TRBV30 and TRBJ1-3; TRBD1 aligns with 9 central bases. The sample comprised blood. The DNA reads TGTGCCTGGAGATTCCCGGGACAGGGAGCTGGAAACACCATATATTTT. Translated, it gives CAWRFPGQGAGNTIYF. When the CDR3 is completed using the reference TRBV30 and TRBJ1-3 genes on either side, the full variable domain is SQTIHQWPATLVQPVGSPLSLECTVEGTSNPNLYWYRQAAGRGLQLLFYSVGIGQISSEVPQNLSASRPQDRQFILSSKKLLLSDSGFYLCAWRFPGQGAGNTIYFGEGSWLTVV.